Presented here are 12 T cell receptor beta chains from one specimen sequenced in a study of T cell responses to AZD1222 COVID-19 vaccine. The assay was immunoSEQ multiplex PCR, and TCRdb's table has in-frame clones only and misses some. The data contain about 130,000 clones, roughly 82% of them singletons. The material was peripheral blood, obtained on day 0 of AZD1222 vaccination. The source is an adult in good health.

The gene calls are TRBV2 and TRBJ1-1; D may be TRBD1 (6 bases). V gave up 7 bases and J gave up 7 bases, with 16 bases separating them. This CDR3 is built from 13 residues. Germline lookup yields CDR1 SNHLY and CDR2 FYNNEI. The CDR3 protein is CASTLTGLVEAFF. CDR3 nucleotides: TGTGCCAGCACCCTGACAGGCCTCGTTGAAGCTTTCTTT.

The chain is built from TRBV9 and TRBJ1-5; D might be TRBD1 (6 bases). V was trimmed by 4 bases and J by 0 bases, leaving 11 bases between them. This CDR3 contains 15 residues. Germline-derived CDR1 and CDR2 are SGDLS and YYNGEE. CDR3 DNA sequence: TGTGCCAGCAGCTCGACAGGTAATAGCAATCAGCCCCAGCATTTT. The encoded protein is CASSSTGNSNQPQHF.

The rearrangement uses TRBV5-1 and TRBJ1-1; 8 nucleotides line up with TRBD1. V was clipped by 4 bases and J by 1 base; unmatched bases: 9. This CDR3 spans 16 amino acids. Germline V gene lookup returns CDR1 SGHRS and CDR2 YFSETQ. In DNA, the CDR3 is TGCGCCAGCAGCCCGTCGCAGGGGGCAGCGAACACTGAAGCTTTCTTT. This sequence encodes CASSPSQGAANTEAFF. Full variable domain (remainder filled in from reference TRBV5-1 and TRBJ1-1): KAGVTQTPRYLIKTRGQQVTLSCSPISGHRSVSWYQQTPGQGLQFLFEYFSETQRNKGNFPGRFSGRQFSNSRSEMNVSTLELGDSALYLCASSPSQGAANTEAFFGQGTRLTVV.

The sample holds one count of this clone. This sequence joins TRBV6-5 and TRBJ1-1; D is unresolved. Germline CDR1 is MNHEY and CDR2 is SVGAGI. Deletions cut 4 bases from V and 1 base from J, with 7 bases between. CDR3 size: 13 residues. The DNA for the CDR3 is TGTGCCAGCAGTTTGTGGGCGAACACTGAAGCTTTCTTT. The encoded protein is CASSLWANTEAFF.

The gene calls are TRBV30 and TRBJ1-1; D is perhaps TRBD1 (5 bases). Germline values: CDR1 GTSNPN, CDR2 SVGIG (reference sequence). This CDR3 has 13 amino acids. Trimming removed 0 bases from V and 5 bases from J, with 10 bases in between. CDR3 residues: CAWSVRGRTEAFF. In DNA, the CDR3 is TGTGCCTGGAGTGTAAGGGGAAGGACTGAAGCTTTCTTT.

With respect to this clone: This sample also contains other DNA sequences that code for the same CDR3. The V call is TRBV18, the J call TRBJ1-5, with D possibly matching TRBD1 (6 bases). The CDR3 runs 14 residues. V was pared by 3 bases and J by 2 bases, with 8 bases between. Germline V CDR1 and CDR2: KGHSH, LQKENI. CDR3: CASSPNRGNQPQHF. CDR3 in DNA: TGTGCCAGCTCACCGAACAGGGGCAATCAGCCCCAGCATTTT.

This rearrangement joins TRBV6-5 to TRBJ2-7, with 8 bases identical to TRBD1. The CDR3 length is 12 residues. Trimming took 8 bases from V and 5 from J; bases not matched to a gene: 5. CDR1 is MNHEY, CDR2 SVGAGI, per germline. The CDR3 bases are TGTGCCAGCGACAGGGGACCGAACGAGCAGTACTTC. Amino acid sequence: CASDRGPNEQYF.

CDR3 DNA: TGTGCCAGCAGCTTAGAAGGGGTTTCCGGAAACACCATATATTTT. This sequence encodes CASSLEGVSGNTIYF. The V and J genes are TRBV11-3 and TRBJ1-3; TRBD1 is a possible D gene (5 bases). This CDR3 comprises 15 residues. From germline, CDR1 is SGHNT and CDR2 YENEEA. Trimming took 0 bases from V and 4 from J, leaving 10 bases between them.

This chain connects TRBV28 to TRBJ1-5, with D possibly being TRBD1 (5 bases). There are 15 residues in the CDR3. V gave up 8 bases and J gave up 0 bases, with 14 bases separating them. The germline V gene encodes CDR1 MDHEN and CDR2 SYDVKM. CDR3 in DNA: TGTGCCAGCTGGAACGGGGGGGGTAGCAATCAGCCCCAGCATTTT. The encoded protein is CASWNGGGSNQPQHF.

This clone showed up just a few times. The CDR3 spells CASSYSGTTNTEAFF. The CDR3 DNA reads as TGTGCCAGCAGTTACTCCGGGACAACGAACACTGAAGCTTTCTTT. The chain uses TRBV6-5 and TRBJ1-1, with a weak D call TRBD1 (6 bases). From germline, CDR1 is MNHEY and CDR2 SVGAGI. V lost 0 bases and J lost 1, with 9 bases in between. The CDR3 loop spans 15 amino acids.

The chain joins TRBV7-2 to TRBJ2-5, with D possibly matching TRBD1 (6 bases). This CDR3 is 15 amino acids long. The germline gives CDR1 SGHTA, CDR2 FQGNSA. Trimming took off 5 bases at V and 5 bases at J, with 18 bases between the two ends. The CDR3 loop reads CASSRSEGGSETQYF. The CDR3 DNA sequence: TGTGCCAGCAGCCGTAGTGAAGGGGGTTCGGAGACCCAGTACTTC.

The genes are TRBV27 and TRBJ1-3; D is unresolved. The V end was cut by 2 bases, the J end by 1 base, with 3 bases between. CDR3 size: 13 residues. Per germline, CDR1 MNHEY and CDR2 SMNVEV (reference sequence). The CDR3 protein is CASSLVSGNTIYF. The CDR3 DNA reads TGTGCCAGCAGTTTAGTTTCTGGAAACACCATATATTTT.